The present TCR beta chain was sequenced within a study of early T cells in non-severe SARS-CoV-2 infection. Study overall: RNA in bulk from unsorted whole blood was sequenced, and chains were unpaired.

Each CDR3 protein gets one entry after TCRdb re-called the 5' RACE reads with MiXCR. The table records 50,000 to 65,000 distinct CDR3 sequences, around 13% of them present only once. This CDR3 is built from 14 residues. CDR1 is MNHEY, CDR2 SMNVEV, per germline (reference sequence). V was cut by 6 bases and J by 7 bases, with 13 bases left in between. This clonotype has a handful of counts. The rearrangement joins TRBV27 to TRBJ1-6; the D is unclear. The sequencing input was whole blood. This TCR was sampled from an adult who was a healthcare worker with PCR-confirmed SARS-CoV-2 infection or an uninfected control (not recorded which). The DNA of the CDR3 is TGTGCCAGCAGATTTCGGTCAGGCAATTCACCCCTCCACTTT. This translates into CASRFRSGNSPLHF.